This TCR beta chain was recovered during a study of human T cells and chemical hapten exposure. The CDR3 runs 15 residues. Germline V lookup: CDR1 MNHEY, CDR2 SVGEGT. Trimming took 0 bases from V and 5 from J, leaving 11 bases between them. A few counts support this clonotype. The time point is: patch test 2, 6 weeks after DPC sensitization. Treatment of the sample: therapeutic diphenylcyclopropenone sensitization with weekly scalp DPC. Authors' methods: TCRs per sample had a median of 95,638 and ranged from about 23,224 to 700,000. TCRdb re-called the RACE reads with MiXCR, one entry per CDR3 protein. The authors' filters were not applied to this entry. In the table there are about 380,000 distinct CDR3 sequences, just under 6.5% of which are singletons.

This sequence joins TRBV6-2 or TRBV6-3 and TRBJ1-5; D not certain. Specimen: whole blood, collected in connection with sensitization to the hapten diphenylcyclopropenone (DPC). The clonotype comes from a woman between 18 and 30 years old with alopecia areata. Some clones in this sample may be carry-over from other donors' samples. The CDR3 nucleotides read TGTGCCAGCAGTTACTCCGACGGTGGTTATCAGCCCCAGCATTTT. This sequence encodes CASSYSDGGYQPQHF.